The 18 T cell receptor beta chains reported below all come from one sample, sequenced in a study of blood T cell repertoires in COVID-19. Assay: immunoSEQ multiplex PCR; the TCRdb copy retains only in-frame clones and omits some. The table lists 60,000 to 75,000 clones, more than 75% of them singletons. The sequenced sample consisted of peripheral blood. Source of these receptors: a human donor in a cohort sampled during active COVID-19.

This chain links TRBV6-5 with TRBJ2-7; D might be TRBD1 (5 bases). The CDR3 has 13 amino acids. In germline, CDR1 is MNHEY, CDR2 SVGAGI. Trimming pared 11 bases from V and 4 bases from J, leaving 18 bases between. CDR3 in amino acids: CASQKGVRYEQYF. The CDR3 DNA is TGTGCCTCCCAGAAAGGGGTAAGATACGAGCAGTACTTC.

This chain connects TRBV20-1 to TRBJ2-7, with a weak D call TRBD1 (5 bases). V lost 5 bases and J 3 bases, leaving 8 bases between the germline ends. This CDR3 is built from 11 residues. The germline gives CDR1 DFQATT, CDR2 SNEGSKA (reference sequence). CDR3 sequence reads: CSAPRVYEQYF. DNA for the CDR3: TGCAGTGCTCCCAGGGTCTACGAGCAGTACTTC.

J is TRBJ2-3 and V is TRBV6-6; 7 bases are shared with TRBD1. V lost 4 bases and J lost 6; bases outside the gene matches: 7. Germline CDR1 is MNHNY and CDR2 is SVGAGI (reference sequence). The length of the CDR3 is 14 residues. The CDR3 bases are TGTGCCAGCAGTTTCACAGGGGTGGTCGATACGCAGTATTTT. It specifies CASSFTGVVDTQYF.

This chain uses TRBV4-3 with TRBJ2-7; TRBD2 aligns across 9 bases. Looked up from germline, CDR1 is LGHNA and CDR2 is YSLEER. This CDR3 contains 15 residues. J lost 0 bases, V lost 1 base, and 1 base had no gene match. CDR3 protein: CASSQGLAVSYEQYF. The DNA of the CDR3 is TGCGCCAGCAGCCAAGGACTAGCGGTCTCCTACGAGCAGTACTTC.

This chain links TRBV5-6 with TRBJ1-2, with 7 bases matching TRBD1. V was pared by 4 bases and J by 4 bases, with 16 bases of the junction left unmatched. This CDR3 is built from 17 residues. The V gene's germline CDR1 is SGHDT and CDR2 YYEEEE. Here the CDR3 reads CASSRGTGEEIGYGYTF. DNA for the CDR3: TGTGCCAGCAGCCGAGGCACAGGGGAGGAAATTGGCTATGGCTACACCTTC.

This chain uses TRBV28 with TRBJ2-7, with 11 bases that match TRBD2. J lost 3 bases, V lost 6 bases, and 10 bases had no gene match. Germline V lookup: CDR1 MDHEN, CDR2 SYDVKM. This CDR3 region has 16 residues. CDR3 sequence (DNA): TGTGCCAGCAGCCCGCGACTAGCGGGACTCGACTACGAGCAGTACTTC. Protein product: CASSPRLAGLDYEQYF. The full variable domain, rest sourced from reference TRBV28 and TRBJ2-7, is DVKVTQSSRYLVKRTGEKVFLECVQDMDHENMFWYRQDPGLGLRLIYFSYDVKMKEKGDIPEGYSVSREKKERFSLILESASTNQTSMYLCASSPRLAGLDYEQYFGPGTRLTVT.

The chain combines TRBV6-2 or TRBV6-3 with TRBJ2-6, with D maybe TRBD1 (5 bases). V was cut by 4 bases and J by 2 bases, with 18 bases left in between. This CDR3 comprises 18 residues. Per germline, CDR1 MNHEY and CDR2 SVGEGT. CDR3 region: CASSSHRLLLAGANVLTF. For the CDR3, the DNA is TGTGCCAGCAGTTCCCACAGGTTGTTGCTTGCTGGGGCCAACGTCCTGACTTTC.

The genes are TRBV24-1 and TRBJ1-6, with a possible D match to TRBD1 (6 bases). There are 15 residues in the CDR3. V lost 9 bases and J 8 bases, leaving 19 bases between the germline ends. The germline V gene has CDR1 KGHDR and CDR2 SFDVKD. CDR3 in amino acids: CATPGGSGVDSPLHF. CDR3 sequence (DNA): TGTGCCACCCCCGGGGGGTCAGGGGTGGATTCACCCCTCCACTTT.

The chain is built from TRBV6-5 and TRBJ2-7; 13 nucleotides align to TRBD2. Germline V gene data show CDR1 as MNHEY and CDR2 as SVGAGI. V lost 4 bases, J lost 7 bases, and 7 bases stayed unmatched. The CDR3 has 15 residues. CDR3 DNA: TGTGCCAGCAGTTCACTAGCGGGGGGGGCGGGAGAGCAGTACTTC. As protein: CASSSLAGGAGEQYF.

V is TRBV7-9 and J is TRBJ2-3; 10 nucleotides line up with TRBD2. V dropped 5 bases and J dropped 4; count of bases not matched to a gene: 6. Germline assignment: CDR1 SEHNR and CDR2 FQNEAQ (reference sequence). The CDR3 loop spans 15 amino acids. The CDR3 nucleotides read TGTGCCAGCAGCGACGGGACTAGCGTTGCAGATACGCAGTATTTT. Residues: CASSDGTSVADTQYF. Full variable domain (missing parts from reference TRBV7-9 and TRBJ2-3): DTGVSQNPRHKITKRGQNVTFRCDPISEHNRLYWYRQTLGQGPEFLTYFQNEAQLEKSRLLSDRFSAERPKGSFSTLEIQRTEQGDSAMYLCASSDGTSVADTQYFGPGTRLTVL.

The chain recombines TRBV25-1 with TRBJ2-7; TRBD1 aligns across 11 bases. Germline trimming cut 6 bases from V and 5 bases from J; bases unmatched to any gene: 6. The CDR3 extends over 14 amino acids. CDR1 is MGHDK and CDR2 is SYGVNS in the germline V gene. The CDR3 nucleotides are TGTGCCAGCAGGAGGGACAGGGGGTCGGACGAGCAGTACTTC. Translated: CASRRDRGSDEQYF.

The rearrangement uses TRBV7-8 and TRBJ1-5; D ambiguous. The V and J ends lost 1 base and 3 bases respectively, with 4 bases between them. Germline V gene lookup returns CDR1 SGHVS and CDR2 FQNEAQ. CDR3 length equals 13 residues. This CDR3 is CASSLGANQPQHF. CDR3 bases: TGTGCCAGCAGCTTAGGGGCCAATCAGCCCCAGCATTTT.

The chain carries TRBV7-6 and TRBJ2-7; 11 positions match TRBD2. This CDR3 comprises 15 residues. J lost 2 bases, V lost 5 bases, and 5 bases had no gene match. The germline V gene encodes CDR1 SGHVS and CDR2 FNYEAQ. The CDR3 sequence: CASSQGLAEPYEQYF. The CDR3 DNA reads TGTGCCAGCAGCCAGGGACTAGCGGAGCCCTACGAGCAGTACTTC.

This sequence joins TRBV30 and TRBJ2-6, with D possibly matching TRBD1 (5 bases). The germline V gene encodes CDR1 GTSNPN and CDR2 SVGIG (reference sequence). The V end lost 3 bases, the J end lost 2 bases, and 11 bases lay between the germline ends. The CDR3 covers 15 residues. In DNA form, the CDR3 reads TGTGCCTGGAGGGGGCCTGAGGCTGGGGCCAACGTCCTGACTTTC. It translates to CAWRGPEAGANVLTF.

This chain uses TRBV4-3 with TRBJ2-3, with D possibly matching TRBD2 (6 bases). V lost 5 bases and J 5 bases, leaving 20 bases between the germline ends. Germline CDR1 reads LGHNA; CDR2 reads YSLEER. This CDR3 contains 16 residues. CDR3 bases: TGCGCCAGCAGCGATCGGGAGCGGTCCTCGGGAGATACGCAGTATTTT. The encoded protein is CASSDRERSSGDTQYF.

J is TRBJ2-7 and V is TRBV6-5, with a tentative D call TRBD2 (6 bases). CDR1 MNHEY and CDR2 SVGAGI come from the germline V gene. This CDR3 region has 13 residues. V lost 6 bases to trimming and J lost 1 base, with 10 bases between them. This chain's CDR3 is CASRFGSSYEQYF. CDR3 bases: TGTGCCAGCAGATTCGGGAGTTCCTACGAGCAGTACTTC.

J is TRBJ1-2 and V is TRBV3-1 (or the pseudogene TRBV3-2); D gene unclear. Germline CDR1 reads LGHDT; CDR2 reads YNNKEL (reference sequence). The CDR3 is 13 amino acids. V was cut by 5 bases and J by 5 bases, with 12 bases left in between. DNA of the CDR3: TGTGCCAGCAGCTGGACCGAGCGGTATGGCTACACCTTC. Its translation is CASSWTERYGYTF.

The sample holds one count of this clone. The CDR3, as DNA: TGTGCCAGCAGTCGATACGGCGAAGTAGCGGGAGGGCCCCGGGGGGGGCAGTTCTTC. Protein product: CASSRYGEVAGGPRGGQFF. This sequence joins TRBV6-6 and TRBJ2-1, with 11 bases identical to TRBD2. V was pared by 5 bases and J by 12 bases, with 24 bases of the junction left unmatched. There are 19 residues in the CDR3. Germline CDR1 reads MNHNY; CDR2 reads SVGAGI (reference sequence).